This TCR beta chain was recorded in a study of graft-versus-host responses after intestinal transplantation. At the level of the study: Each recipient received anti-thymocyte globulin induction, then tacrolimus and steroids for about 3 years. Study results and caveats: Peak GvH clone levels in circulation were associated with early post-transplant HvG declines. Graft-donor T cell macrochimerism coincided with high graft-versus-host to host-versus-graft clonal ratios in allografts.

The data were produced by immunoSEQ multiplex PCR, yet TCRdb's version contains in-frame clones alone and is incomplete. Of about 97,000 clones detected, around 92% appear once; the ten largest clones hold around 0.2%. With respect to this clone: The target antigen is unknown.

V lost 5 bases and J 5 bases, leaving 18 bases between the germline ends. This CDR3 comprises 16 residues. Looked up from germline, CDR1 is MNHEY and CDR2 is SMNVEV (reference sequence). The gene calls are TRBV27 and TRBJ2-2, with D unresolved. Here the sequenced sample was unstimulated CD4+ T cells sorted from spleen or lymph node cells, taken before transplant. This clonotype was sampled from a human donor who was the organ donor for an intestinal transplant. CDR3 amino acids: CASSPPSKRSTGELFF. CDR3 DNA sequence: TGTGCCAGCAGTCCACCATCTAAGAGGTCAACCGGGGAGCTGTTTTTT.